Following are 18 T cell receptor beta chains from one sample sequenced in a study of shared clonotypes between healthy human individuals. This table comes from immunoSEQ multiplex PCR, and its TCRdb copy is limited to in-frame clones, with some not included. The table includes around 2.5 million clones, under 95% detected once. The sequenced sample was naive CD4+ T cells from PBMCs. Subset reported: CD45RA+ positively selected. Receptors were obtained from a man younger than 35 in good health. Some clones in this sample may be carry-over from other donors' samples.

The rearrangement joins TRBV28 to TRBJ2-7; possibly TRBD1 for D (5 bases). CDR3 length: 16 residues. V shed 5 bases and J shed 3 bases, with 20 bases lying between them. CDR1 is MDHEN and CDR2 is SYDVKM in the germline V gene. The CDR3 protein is CASSPSQRAGIYEQYF. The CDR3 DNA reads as TGTGCCAGCAGTCCCTCCCAACGAGCAGGGATCTACGAGCAGTACTTC.

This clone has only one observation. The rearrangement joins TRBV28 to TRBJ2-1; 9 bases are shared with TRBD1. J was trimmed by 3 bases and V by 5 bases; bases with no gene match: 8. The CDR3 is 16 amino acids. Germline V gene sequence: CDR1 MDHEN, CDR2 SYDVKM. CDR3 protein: CASSPPGQGLYNEQFF. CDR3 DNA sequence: TGTGCCAGCAGTCCTCCGGGACAGGGTCTCTACAATGAGCAGTTCTTC.

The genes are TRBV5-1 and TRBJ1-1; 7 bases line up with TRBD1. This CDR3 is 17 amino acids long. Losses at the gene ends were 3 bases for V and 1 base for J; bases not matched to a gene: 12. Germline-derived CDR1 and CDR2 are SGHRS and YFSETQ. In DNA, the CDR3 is TGCGCCAGCAGCTCGATGGGGACCGGGACAGCGAACACTGAAGCTTTCTTT. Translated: CASSSMGTGTANTEAFF.

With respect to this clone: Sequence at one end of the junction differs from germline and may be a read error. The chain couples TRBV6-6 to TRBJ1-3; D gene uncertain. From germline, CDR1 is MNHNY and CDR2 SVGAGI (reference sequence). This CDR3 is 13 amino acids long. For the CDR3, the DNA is TGTGCCAGCAGTTACTCTTTATTATCCGCCGTACATTTT. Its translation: CASSYSLLSAVHF.

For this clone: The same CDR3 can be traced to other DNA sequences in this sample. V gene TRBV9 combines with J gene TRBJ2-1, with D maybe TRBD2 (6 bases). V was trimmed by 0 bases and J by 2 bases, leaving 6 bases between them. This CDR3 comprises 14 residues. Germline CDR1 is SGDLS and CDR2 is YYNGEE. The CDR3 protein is CASSVAGAYNEQFF. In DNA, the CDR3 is TGTGCCAGCAGCGTAGCGGGGGCCTACAATGAGCAGTTCTTC.

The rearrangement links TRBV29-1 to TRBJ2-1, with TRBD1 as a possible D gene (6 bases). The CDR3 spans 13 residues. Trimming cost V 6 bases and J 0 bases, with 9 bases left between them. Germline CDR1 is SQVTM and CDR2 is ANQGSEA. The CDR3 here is CSVTGSSYNEQFF. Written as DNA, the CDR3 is TGCAGCGTCACAGGGAGCTCCTACAATGAGCAGTTCTTC.

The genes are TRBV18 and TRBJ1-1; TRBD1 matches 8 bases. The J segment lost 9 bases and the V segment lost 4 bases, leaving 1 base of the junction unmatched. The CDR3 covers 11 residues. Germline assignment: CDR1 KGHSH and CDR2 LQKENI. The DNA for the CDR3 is TGTGCCAGCTCACGGACAGGGCAAGCTTTCTTT. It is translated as CASSRTGQAFF.

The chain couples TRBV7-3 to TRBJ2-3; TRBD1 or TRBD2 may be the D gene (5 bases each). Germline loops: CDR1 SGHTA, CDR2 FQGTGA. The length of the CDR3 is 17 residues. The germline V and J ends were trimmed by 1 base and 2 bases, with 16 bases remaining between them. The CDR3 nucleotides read TGTGCCAGCAGCTTAATGGGACGGGGAACCCTCACAGATACGCAGTATTTT. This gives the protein CASSLMGRGTLTDTQYF.

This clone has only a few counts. Written as DNA, the CDR3 is TGTGCCAGCAGCCCCCGGACAGGGGAGACCCAGTACTTC. This codes for CASSPRTGETQYF. This chain uses TRBV7-2 with TRBJ2-5; TRBD1 matches at 8 bases. Trimming took 5 bases from V and 5 from J; bases not matched to a gene: 4. The CDR3 length is 13 residues. From germline, CDR1 is SGHTA and CDR2 FQGNSA.

The CDR3 nucleotides read TGTGCCAGCAGCTATCAGGGGGCTTTATCAAATCAGCCCCAGCATTTT. It codes for CASSYQGALSNQPQHF. The rearrangement uses TRBV6-6 and TRBJ1-5; 8 bases fit TRBD1. CDR1 is MNHNY, CDR2 SVGAGI, per germline (reference sequence). Trimming cost V 6 bases and J 4 bases; bases outside gene matches: 11. This CDR3 spans 16 amino acids.

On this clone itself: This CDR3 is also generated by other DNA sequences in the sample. Here the CDR3 DNA reads TGTGCCAGCAGCCGGGGGGACTCTGGGGCCAACGTCCTGACTTTC. The encoded protein is CASSRGDSGANVLTF. The chain links TRBV9 to TRBJ2-6; 7 positions match TRBD2. The CDR3 is 15 amino acids. Germline V gene lookup returns CDR1 SGDLS and CDR2 YYNGEE. V trimming: 4 bases; J trimming: 0 bases; junction bases outside the gene matches: 1.

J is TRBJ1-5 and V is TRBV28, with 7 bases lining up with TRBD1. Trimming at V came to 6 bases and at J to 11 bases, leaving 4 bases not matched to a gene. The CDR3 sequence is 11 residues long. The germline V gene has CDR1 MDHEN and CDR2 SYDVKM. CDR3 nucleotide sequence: TGTGCCAGCAGCCCCAGGGGGACCCAGCATTTT. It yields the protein CASSPRGTQHF.

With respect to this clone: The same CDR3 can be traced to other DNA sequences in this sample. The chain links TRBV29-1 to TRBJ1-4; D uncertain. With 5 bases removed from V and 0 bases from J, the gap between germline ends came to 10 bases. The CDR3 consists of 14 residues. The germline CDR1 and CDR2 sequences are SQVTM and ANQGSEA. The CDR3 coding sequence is TGCAGCGTTCGAGACACCGCAACTAATGAAAAACTGTTTTTT. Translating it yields CSVRDTATNEKLFF. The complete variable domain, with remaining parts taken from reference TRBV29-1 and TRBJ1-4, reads SAVISQKPSRDICQRGTSLTIQCQVDSQVTMMFWYRQQPGQSLTLIATANQGSEATYESGFVIDKFPISRPNLTFSTLTVSNMSPEDSSIYLCSVRDTATNEKLFFGSGTQLSVL.

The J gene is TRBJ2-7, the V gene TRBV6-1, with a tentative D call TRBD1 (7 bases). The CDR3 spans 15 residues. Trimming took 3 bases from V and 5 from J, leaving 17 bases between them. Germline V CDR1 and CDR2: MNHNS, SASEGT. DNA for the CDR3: TGTGCCAGCAGTGAGATGGCTGCCAGGGGGGACGAGCAGTACTTC. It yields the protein CASSEMAARGDEQYF.

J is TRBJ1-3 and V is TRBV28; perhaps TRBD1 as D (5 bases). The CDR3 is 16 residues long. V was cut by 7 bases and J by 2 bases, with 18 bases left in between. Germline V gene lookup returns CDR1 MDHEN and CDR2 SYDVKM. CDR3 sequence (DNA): TGTGCCAGCAACCCTAGGGGAATTGGAACTGGAAACACCATATATTTT. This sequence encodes CASNPRGIGTGNTIYF.

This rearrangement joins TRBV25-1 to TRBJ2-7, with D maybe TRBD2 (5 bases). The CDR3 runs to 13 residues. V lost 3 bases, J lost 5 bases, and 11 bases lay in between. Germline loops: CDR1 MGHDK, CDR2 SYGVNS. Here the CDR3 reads CASSDLGRDEQYF. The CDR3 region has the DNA TGTGCCAGCAGTGATCTCGGGCGGGACGAGCAGTACTTC.

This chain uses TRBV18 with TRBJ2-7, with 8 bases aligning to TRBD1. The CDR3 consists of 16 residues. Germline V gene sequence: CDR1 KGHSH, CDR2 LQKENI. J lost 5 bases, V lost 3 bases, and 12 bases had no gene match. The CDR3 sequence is CASSPSQTGVNNEQYF. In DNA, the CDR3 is TGTGCCAGCTCACCGTCTCAGACAGGGGTTAATAACGAGCAGTACTTC.

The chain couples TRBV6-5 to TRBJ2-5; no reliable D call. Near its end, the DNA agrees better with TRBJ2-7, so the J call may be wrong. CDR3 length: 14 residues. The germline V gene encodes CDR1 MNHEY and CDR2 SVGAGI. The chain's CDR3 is CASSSAGESYEQYF. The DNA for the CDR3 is TGTGCCAGCAGTTCGGCAGGAGAATCCTACGAGCAGTACTTC.